These 10 T cell receptor beta chains were all obtained from the same sample, sequenced in a study of T cells in Graves' hyperthyroidism and ophthalmopathy. Researchers took RNA transcripts and amplified the TCR beta CDR3 regions from them. HTBI primers were employed in a first-round RT-PCR of the TCR CDR3. TCRdb independently ran MiXCR on the multiplex PCR reads; one entry per CDR3 protein. Among approximately 420,000 distinct CDR3 sequences listed, 15% were seen once. Sequenced sample: blood. The receptors were gathered from a woman between 25 and 40 years old with Graves' hyperthyroidism.

This clonotype appeared many times. The V call is TRBV28, the J call TRBJ2-3; 8 bases fit TRBD2. The germline V gene has CDR1 MDHEN and CDR2 SYDVKM. Losses at the gene ends were 4 bases for V and 8 bases for J; bases not matched to a gene: 17. The CDR3 has 17 amino acids. The CDR3: CASSSRPPSGLAATQYF. The CDR3 DNA sequence: TGTGCCAGCAGTTCCCGGCCTCCTAGCGGGTTGGCCGCTACGCAGTATTTT.

This clonotype was recorded many times. The rearrangement joins TRBV3-1 to TRBJ2-5; perhaps D is TRBD1 or TRBD2 (6 bases each). Germline V CDR1 and CDR2: LGHDT, YNNKEL (reference sequence). V shed 5 bases and J shed 3 bases, with 13 bases lying between them. This CDR3 has 14 residues. Written as DNA, the CDR3 is TGTGCCAGCAGCACTAGAGGGGGGAAAGAGACCCAGTACTTC. This translates into CASSTRGGKETQYF.

The J gene is TRBJ1-5, the V gene TRBV7-2; D is unclear. The CDR3 is made up of 12 amino acids. CDR1 SGHTA and CDR2 FQGNSA come from the germline V gene. The V end lost 4 bases, the J end lost 9 bases, and 10 bases lay between the germline ends. CDR3 DNA: TGTGCCAGCAGCTCTAACATGGGGCCCCAGCATTTT. It specifies CASSSNMGPQHF. The full variable domain, its missing parts supplied by reference TRBV7-2 and TRBJ1-5, is GAGVSQSPSNKVTEKGKDVELRCDPISGHTALYWYRQSLGQGLEFLIYFQGNSAPDKSGLPSDRFSAERTGGSVSTLTIQRTQQEDSAVYLCASSSNMGPQHFGDGTRLSIL.

This clonotype was counted at least ten times. The chain uses TRBV7-9 and TRBJ2-3; D is perhaps TRBD2 (5 bases). CDR1 and CDR2 from the germline V gene are SEHNR and FQNEAQ (reference sequence). V was shortened by 4 bases and J by 6 bases, with 11 bases between the two germline ends. This CDR3 contains 13 residues. CDR3 bases: TGTGCCAGCAGCTCTACTAGGACGGATACGCAGTATTTT. This sequence encodes CASSSTRTDTQYF.

Turning to this clonotype: A clone one base away is much larger, so this may be a read error. V and J are TRBV20-1 and TRBJ2-3; the D gene is possibly TRBD2 (5 bases). The germline gives CDR1 DFQATT, CDR2 SNEGSKA (reference sequence). Trimming took 0 bases from V and 0 from J, leaving 10 bases between them. The length of the CDR3 is 15 residues. CDR3 sequence: CSAREHGGSTDTQYF. The CDR3 region has the DNA TGCAGTGCTAGAGAGCACGGCGGGAGCACAGATACGCAGTATTTT.

This clonotype was counted a few times. The V call is TRBV14, the J call TRBJ1-6; 7 bases are shared with TRBD1. V gave up 5 bases and J gave up 12 bases; unmatched junction bases: 13. CDR1 is SGHDN, CDR2 FVKESK, per germline. This CDR3 has 15 residues. CDR3 nucleotides: TGTGCCAGCAGCACCCGGACAGGACGTACTGGACCCCTCCACTTT. Translation gives CASSTRTGRTGPLHF.

This clonotype appeared many times. This chain links TRBV3-1 with TRBJ2-7; D is uncertain. Trimming took 2 bases from V and 8 from J, leaving 13 bases between them. The CDR3 is 13 amino acids. Germline CDR1 LGHDT, CDR2 YNNKEL (reference sequence). The chain's CDR3 is CASSQTAAKQQYF. The CDR3 bases are TGTGCCAGCAGCCAAACCGCCGCGAAGCAGCAGTACTTC.

This clonotype was observed at least ten times. The J gene is TRBJ2-5, the V gene TRBV11-1; possibly TRBD1 or TRBD2 for D (5 bases each). V was clipped by 3 bases and J by 2 bases, with 10 bases between them. Germline assignment: CDR1 SGHAT and CDR2 FQDESV (reference sequence). The CDR3 is 14 residues long. The DNA of the CDR3 is TGTGCCAGCAGCTTCCGGGACGGACAAGAGACCCAGTACTTC. Its translation: CASSFRDGQETQYF.

This clonotype was counted ten times or more. The chain combines TRBV12-3 or TRBV12-4 with TRBJ2-7; D remains ambiguous. The length of the CDR3 is 15 residues. The germline V and J ends were trimmed by 3 bases and 0 bases, with 12 bases remaining between them. The DNA of the CDR3 is TGTGCCAGCAGTTTTTCCGGCACCACCTCCTACGAGCAGTACTTC. Its translation: CASSFSGTTSYEQYF.

This rearrangement joins TRBV4-1 to TRBJ2-3; 10 bases line up with TRBD2. Germline values: CDR1 MGHRA, CDR2 YSYEKL. After removal of 4 bases from V and 4 bases from J, the junction contained 26 bases not matched to a gene. This CDR3 comprises 22 residues. The CDR3 bases are TGCGCCAGCAGCCGGAGAGGGCAAACTACCAGCGGGAGGGCCATCGAGGCAGATACGCAGTATTTT. This encodes CASSRRGQTTSGRAIEADTQYF.